This TCR beta chain was found in a study of Ad26.COV2.S vaccination and SARS-CoV-2 variants. Treatment indicated: about 20 received Ad26.COV2.S at low or high dose, single or two shots; roughly five received placebo; per-sample allocation not given. All samples were drawn on day 63, counting from the first vaccine or placebo injection. Study-wide findings and caveats: Total responses of T cells may have been underestimated by the analyses of TCR breadth and depth.

This CDR3 comprises 15 residues. CDR1 SNHLY and CDR2 FYNNEI come from the germline V gene. The trim removed 6 bases at V and 7 bases at J, leaving 9 bases unmatched. Profiled with immunoSEQ multiplex PCR; TCRdb holds only in-frame clones, not every one. The repertoire consists of 350,000 to 550,000 clones, with 75% to 90% occurring once and the leading ten covering 2.5% to 3%. Remarks on this clone: Antigen specificity is unknown.

Sequences were derived from peripheral blood, sampled in a trial of Ad26.COV2.S vaccine versus placebo. V usage is TRBV2 and J usage is TRBJ1-6, with 7 bases aligning to TRBD1. The source is a person aged 18-65 years who received the Ad26.COV2.S COVID-19 vaccine or a placebo. Written as DNA, the CDR3 is TGTGCCAGCAGCGGCGGGACAGCCTGGAATTCACCCCTCCACTTT. It codes for CASSGGTAWNSPLHF.